These 30 T cell receptor beta chains came from one sample sequenced in a study of blood T cell repertoires in COVID-19. Some clones are missing from TCRdb's copy, which holds only in-frame ones; the method was immunoSEQ multiplex PCR. The sample has about 73,000 clones; 77% are singletons. What was sequenced was peripheral blood. These receptors were obtained from a man between 65 and 85 years old with COVID-19, enrolled during active disease.

The genes are TRBV2 and TRBJ1-2; D unresolved. V lost 8 bases to trimming and J lost 8 bases, with 18 bases between them. Per germline, CDR1 SNHLY and CDR2 FYNNEI. This CDR3 is 13 amino acids long. In DNA form, the CDR3 reads TGTGCCAGCCTATTTACAGTCACTTCGGGCTACACCTTC. Amino acid sequence: CASLFTVTSGYTF.

This chain uses TRBV3-1 (or the pseudogene TRBV3-2) with TRBJ2-2; possibly TRBD2 for D (5 bases). CDR1 LGHDT and CDR2 YNNKEL come from the germline V gene (reference sequence). V lost 6 bases to trimming and J lost 0 bases, with 8 bases between them. The CDR3 is 14 amino acids. CDR3 DNA sequence: TGTGCCAGCAGACCCGGGACGAACACCGGGGAGCTGTTTTTT. It translates to CASRPGTNTGELFF.

The chain carries TRBV6-5 and TRBJ1-1; D is undetermined. V lost 6 bases and J lost 5, with 16 bases in between. Per germline, CDR1 MNHEY and CDR2 SVGAGI. This CDR3 comprises 14 residues. CDR3 in amino acids: CASSRVRERTEAFF. In DNA form, the CDR3 reads TGTGCCAGCAGCCGCGTTCGGGAGAGGACTGAAGCTTTCTTT.

Concerning this clone itself: A read error may account for a junction end that differs from germline. The same CDR3 arises from other DNA sequences in this sample as well. This chain uses TRBV19 with TRBJ2-2; 7 bases are shared with TRBD1. The CDR3 is 13 residues long. CDR1 and CDR2 (germline): LNHDA, SQIVND (reference sequence). The CDR3 protein is CASTQGNDGELFF. DNA for the CDR3: TGCGCCAGTACACAGGGGAACGACGGGGAGCTGTTTTTT.

The V gene is TRBV5-1, the J gene TRBJ2-3; possible D gene TRBD2, 6 bases. The germline gives CDR1 SGHRS, CDR2 YFSETQ. The length of the CDR3 is 13 residues. Trimming left V 8 bases short and J 3 bases short, with 13 bases between. CDR3 nucleotides: TGCGCCAGTCGGGAGAGCCCAACAGATACGCAGTATTTT. Translated, it gives CASRESPTDTQYF.

V and J are TRBV19 and TRBJ1-2; D gene ambiguous. Trimming took 1 base from V and 7 from J, leaving 19 bases between them. This CDR3 spans 16 amino acids. CDR1 is LNHDA and CDR2 is SQIVND in the germline V gene (reference sequence). CDR3 DNA sequence: TGTGCCAGTAGTATAGTGAACAGCGGAAGGAGTGTTGGCTACACCTTC. Its protein product is CASSIVNSGRSVGYTF.

This clone appeared a few times. J is TRBJ1-2 and V is TRBV3-1 (or the pseudogene TRBV3-2); 8 nucleotides match TRBD1. Germline V gene data show CDR1 as LGHDT and CDR2 as YNNKEL (reference sequence). The CDR3 contains 15 residues. V gave up 0 bases and J gave up 7 bases; unmatched junction bases: 7. The CDR3 nucleotides are TGTGCCAGCAGCCAAGATTTGTGGCAGGGGGCTGGCTACACCTTC. As protein: CASSQDLWQGAGYTF.

In its sample, this clone was seen a few times. V gene TRBV28 combines with J gene TRBJ1-6; possible D gene TRBD1, 6 bases. Germline loops: CDR1 MDHEN, CDR2 SYDVKM. V was shortened by 7 bases and J by 2 bases, with 12 bases between the two germline ends. This CDR3 is built from 15 residues. The CDR3 coding sequence is TGTGCCAGCAACCCTCAGGGGACCTATAATTCACCCCTCCACTTT. Protein sequence: CASNPQGTYNSPLHF.

V is TRBV19 and J is TRBJ2-6; possible D gene TRBD1, 6 bases. This CDR3 is built from 19 residues. V was clipped by 3 bases and J by 4 bases, with 22 bases between them. Germline CDR1 is LNHDA and CDR2 is SQIVND (reference sequence). The CDR3 bases are TGTGCCAGTAGTATCGTCCGGGGACATTCAAGTCCCGGGGCCAACGTCCTGACTTTC. Its translation: CASSIVRGHSSPGANVLTF.

This clone was recorded a few times. The chain couples TRBV3-1 (or the pseudogene TRBV3-2) to TRBJ1-2, with 9 nucleotides matching TRBD1. Germline CDR1 LGHDT, CDR2 YNNKEL (reference sequence). The CDR3 is made up of 16 amino acids. The V and J ends lost 1 base and 4 bases, in that order; junction bases with no gene match: 7. The CDR3 is CASSQAPGQGLYGYTF. CDR3 DNA sequence: TGTGCCAGCAGCCAAGCCCCGGGACAGGGTCTCTATGGCTACACCTTC.

The V gene is TRBV6-2 or TRBV6-3, the J gene TRBJ1-3; the match to TRBD1 covers 9 bases. The ends lost 0 bases at V and 2 bases at J; junction bases unmatched: 5. There are 17 residues in the CDR3. CDR1 and CDR2 from the germline V gene are MNHEY and SVGEGT. This CDR3 is CASSYSTGGAAGNTIYF. In DNA, the CDR3 is TGTGCCAGCAGTTACTCCACAGGGGGCGCCGCTGGAAACACCATATATTTT.

This clone appeared a few times. This rearrangement joins TRBV25-1 to TRBJ1-1, with 8 bases aligning to TRBD1. CDR1 and CDR2 from the germline V gene are MGHDK and SYGVNS. The ends lost 5 bases at V and 5 bases at J; junction bases unmatched: 4. The CDR3 totals 13 residues. The CDR3 loop is CASSRQGATEAFF. As DNA, the CDR3 is TGTGCCAGCAGTCGTCAGGGGGCAACTGAAGCTTTCTTT.

This clone was observed once. The rearrangement links TRBV7-2 to TRBJ2-7, with D uncertain. Trimming took 4 bases from V and 6 from J, leaving 7 bases between them. The CDR3 contains 11 residues. Germline values: CDR1 SGHTA, CDR2 FQGNSA. CDR3 region: CASSSLSEQYF. The CDR3 bases are TGTGCCAGCAGCTCCCTATCCGAGCAGTACTTC.

The chain combines TRBV9 with TRBJ2-7; 7 bases agree with TRBD2. The CDR3 contains 14 residues. V was clipped by 4 bases and J by 7 bases; unmatched bases: 11. Per the germline V gene, CDR1 is SGDLS and CDR2 is YYNGEE. CDR3 bases: TGTGCCAGCAGCCCGGAACTAGCGAGACAGGAGCAGTACTTC. Translating gives CASSPELARQEQYF. Together with reference TRBV9 and TRBJ2-7, the CDR3 gives the full variable domain: DSGVTQTPKHLITATGQRVTLRCSPRSGDLSVYWYQQSLDQGLQFLIQYYNGEERAKGNILERFSAQQFPDLHSELNLSSLELGDSALYFCASSPELARQEQYFGPGTRLTVT.

The gene calls are TRBV2 and TRBJ2-1; TRBD1 is a possible D gene (5 bases). V was clipped by 4 bases and J by 4 bases, with 11 bases between them. Germline assignment: CDR1 SNHLY and CDR2 FYNNEI. This CDR3 comprises 14 residues. CDR3 sequence reads: CASSVDQGYNEQFF. In nucleotides, the CDR3 is TGTGCCAGCAGTGTAGATCAGGGATACAATGAGCAGTTCTTC.

The chain recombines TRBV2 with TRBJ1-1; D is perhaps TRBD1 (6 bases). V was clipped by 6 bases and J by 0 bases, with 17 bases between them. This CDR3 has 16 residues. Looked up from germline, CDR1 is SNHLY and CDR2 is FYNNEI. CDR3 sequence (DNA): TGTGCCAGCAGCCAGATTGAGGGACATCTGAACACTGAAGCTTTCTTT. It yields the protein CASSQIEGHLNTEAFF.

The chain combines TRBV19 with TRBJ2-2, with 7 bases matching TRBD1. J lost 5 bases, V lost 7 bases, and 7 bases had no gene match. Germline-derived CDR1 and CDR2 are LNHDA and SQIVND (reference sequence). The CDR3 length is 14 residues. CDR3 amino acids: CASIGKGATGELFF. The CDR3 DNA sequence: TGTGCCAGTATTGGGAAGGGGGCAACCGGGGAGCTGTTTTTT.

The chain has TRBV7-9 and TRBJ2-2; 8 nucleotides line up with TRBD1. In germline, CDR1 is SEHNR, CDR2 FQNEAQ (reference sequence). After removal of 5 bases from V and 5 bases from J, the junction contained 7 bases not matched to a gene. This CDR3 has 15 residues. CDR3 nucleotides: TGTGCCAGCAGCCCCGGGACAGGAGGAACCGGGGAGCTGTTTTTT. Its protein is CASSPGTGGTGELFF.

A word on this clone: Compared with germline, one end of the junction differs, possibly owing to a read error. The rearrangement links TRBV7-7 to TRBJ1-3; D may be TRBD1 (6 bases). CDR3 length: 13 residues. The germline gives CDR1 SSHAT, CDR2 FNYEAQ (reference sequence). DNA of the CDR3: TGTGCTAGCAGCACAGGGTTTGGAAACACCATATATTTT. Its translation is CASSTGFGNTIYF. The variable domain in full, completed from reference TRBV7-7 and TRBJ1-3, reads GAGVSQSPRYKVTKRGQDVTLRCDPISSHATLYWYQQALGQGPEFLTYFNYEAQPDKSGLPSDRFSAERPEGSISTLTIQRTEQRDSAMYRCASSTGFGNTIYFGEGSWLTVV.

J is TRBJ1-2 and V is TRBV7-2; weak D call: TRBD1 (6 bases). The germline V gene encodes CDR1 SGHTA and CDR2 FQGNSA. This CDR3 is 14 amino acids long. V was cut by 0 bases and J by 4 bases, with 9 bases left in between. The CDR3, as DNA: TGTGCCAGCAGCTTAGCCTCACAGGGCTATGGCTACACCTTC. This translates into CASSLASQGYGYTF.

This chain's CDR3 is CASSPLAGGKGLYNEQFF. The CDR3 DNA follows: TGTGCCAGCAGTCCTCTAGCGGGAGGAAAAGGCCTCTACAATGAGCAGTTCTTC. The chain is built from TRBV28 and TRBJ2-1, with TRBD2 matching over 11 bases. V lost 5 bases to trimming and J lost 3 bases; unmatched junction nucleotides: 12. The germline V gene encodes CDR1 MDHEN and CDR2 SYDVKM. This CDR3 contains 18 residues.

This clone was seen ten or more times. DNA of the CDR3: TGCGCCAGCACAGCTCTAGGCAGGAACACTGAAGCTTTCTTT. It yields the protein CASTALGRNTEAFF. V usage is TRBV5-1 and J usage is TRBJ1-1; no definite D call. Germline V gene data show CDR1 as SGHRS and CDR2 as YFSETQ. The length of the CDR3 is 14 residues. Trimming removed 6 bases at V and 1 base at J, with 13 bases between.

This chain links TRBV19 with TRBJ1-1; D ambiguous. In germline, CDR1 is LNHDA, CDR2 SQIVND (reference sequence). The CDR3 covers 15 residues. V lost 6 bases to trimming and J lost 0 bases, with 14 bases between them. CDR3 amino acids: CASSLARVMNTEAFF. CDR3 DNA: TGTGCCAGTAGCCTCGCACGGGTTATGAACACTGAAGCTTTCTTT.

This clone was detected a few times. The chain recombines TRBV9 with TRBJ1-3; possibly TRBD1 for D (6 bases). Trimming left V 4 bases short and J 1 base short, with 9 bases between. The CDR3 is 14 amino acids. Per the germline V gene, CDR1 is SGDLS and CDR2 is YYNGEE. The CDR3 here is CASSTGQSGNTIYF. In DNA, the CDR3 is TGTGCCAGCAGCACCGGACAGTCTGGAAACACCATATATTTT.

The V call is TRBV11-2, the J call TRBJ1-5; 10 nucleotides line up with TRBD1. The V and J ends lost 5 bases and 5 bases, in that order; junction bases with no gene match: 3. Germline V gene sequence: CDR1 SGHAT, CDR2 FQNNGV. This CDR3 is 14 amino acids long. The CDR3 coding sequence is TGTGCCAGCAGCACCGGGACAGGGGATCAGCCCCAGCATTTT. Amino acid sequence: CASSTGTGDQPQHF.

The chain couples TRBV7-2 to TRBJ2-7; TRBD1 matches 8 bases. The length of the CDR3 is 14 residues. The trim removed 4 bases at V and 6 bases at J, leaving 8 bases unmatched. Germline lookup yields CDR1 SGHTA and CDR2 FQGNSA. The CDR3 sequence: CASSSDRGPGEQYF. As DNA, the CDR3 is TGTGCCAGCAGCTCCGACAGGGGACCGGGCGAGCAGTACTTC.

In this sample, this clone turned up a few times. The V gene is TRBV7-2, the J gene TRBJ1-4; a possible D gene is TRBD1 (5 bases). This CDR3 contains 14 residues. Trimming cost V 5 bases and J 6 bases, with 13 bases left between them. CDR1 is SGHTA, CDR2 FQGNSA, per germline. DNA of the CDR3: TGTGCCAGCAGCCCATGGGGGGTTGATGAAAAACTGTTTTTT. Translated, it gives CASSPWGVDEKLFF.

The V call is TRBV28, the J call TRBJ2-7, with D perhaps TRBD1 (6 bases). Between the trimmed V and J ends, which lost 3 bases and 13 bases, there was a span of 10 bases. Germline CDR1 MDHEN, CDR2 SYDVKM. The CDR3 is 10 residues long. DNA of the CDR3: TGTGCCAGCAGTTTTAACAGGGTATACTTC. It translates to CASSFNRVYF.

The chain carries TRBV25-1 and TRBJ1-4, with TRBD1 matching 10 bases. CDR1 and CDR2 (germline): MGHDK, SYGVNS. The CDR3 totals 15 residues. V lost 1 base and J lost 6; bases outside the gene matches: 2. The CDR3: CASSELGTGDEKLFF. The CDR3 DNA reads TGTGCCAGCAGTGAATTAGGGACAGGGGATGAAAAACTGTTTTTT.

V is TRBV5-1 and J is TRBJ1-5, with a weak D call TRBD1 (5 bases). Between the trimmed V and J ends, which lost 0 bases and 6 bases, there was a span of 10 bases. The CDR3 contains 14 residues. Per the germline V gene, CDR1 is SGHRS and CDR2 is YFSETQ. For the CDR3, the DNA is TGCGCCAGCAGCTTGGCGGGGGTTGGTCAGCCCCAGCATTTT. Its protein product is CASSLAGVGQPQHF.